This T cell receptor (beta chain) appears in the sequencing data of a study of T cell repertoires in cytomegalovirus infection. Study-wide context: Public TCR beta signatures provided an indication of both CMV infection and a matching HLA type.

This CDR3 has 13 amino acids. Trimming shortened V by 6 bases and J by 7 bases, and 12 bases separated the two germline ends. Regarding the study as a whole: Summed public TCR beta family frequency identified CMV carriers bearing the relevant HLA. In two of eight donors, the top clonotype was HLA-C-restricted CMV-specific.

TCRdb independently ran MiXCR on the reads; one entry per CDR3 protein. The table has a few hundred thousand distinct CDR3 sequences, roughly 29% seen once; the top ten hold less than 15%. This clonotype was counted a few times. Its antigen is undetermined. The chain has TRBV12-3 or TRBV12-4 and TRBJ1-4, with a weak D call TRBD1 (5 bases). This receptor was taken from a human donor in good health (CMV status not recorded). Some clones in this sample may be carry-over from other donors' samples. Sequencing input: PBMCs. The CDR3 coding sequence is TGTGCCAGCAGATGGGGTACAGGTGAAAAACTGTTTTTT. Protein sequence: CASRWGTGEKLFF.